These T cell receptor beta chains were read from a single sample in a study of blood T cell repertoires in COVID-19. Method: immunoSEQ multiplex PCR; TCRdb's copy keeps in-frame clones and lacks some. Among roughly 38,000 clones, around 80% were seen once, and the ten largest hold about 35%. Material for sequencing was peripheral blood. The receptors here all came from a man aged 55 to 70 with acute or convalescent COVID-19. The CDR3 runs from the conserved cysteine through the conserved F or W. D genes are given only for firm matches. Only part of the rows carry a size: once, few, many, or a class if the clone is expanded.

. . TRBJ1-5 TRBV29-1 CSVGGVSNQPQHF TGCAGCGTGGGGGGGGTTAGCAATCAGCCCCAGCATTTT
. TRBD1 TRBJ1-5 TRBV28 CASSFSVRGDNQPQHF TGTGCCAGCAGTTTTAGTGTCAGGGGGGACAATCAGCCCCAGCATTTT
few . TRBJ1-1 TRBV12-3/TRBV12-4 CASSLSRDTEAFF TGTGCCAGCAGTTTAAGCCGTGACACTGAAGCTTTCTTT
. TRBD2 TRBJ2-5 TRBV4-2 CASSSSSGRALVGETQYF TGTGCCAGCAGCAGTTCCAGCGGGAGGGCCTTGGTGGGAGAGACCCAGTACTTC
. . TRBJ2-1 TRBV11-1 CASSPRYSQAGNEQFF TGTGCCAGCAGCCCTCGTTACAGTCAGGCGGGGAATGAGCAGTTCTTC
. TRBD1 TRBJ2-1 TRBV28 CAVWDSNNEQFF TGTGCGGTTTGGGACAGTAACAATGAGCAGTTCTTC
. TRBD1 TRBJ2-6 TRBV2 CASTGGAGANVLTF TGTGCCTCGACAGGGGGAGCTGGGGCCAACGTCCTGACTTTC
. TRBD1 TRBJ2-5 TRBV7-2 CASSLEGAREETQYF TGTGCCAGCAGCTTAGAGGGGGCACGAGAAGAGACCCAGTACTTC
. . TRBJ2-1 TRBV6-5 CASRALDARNEQFF TGTGCCAGCAGGGCGCTAGATGCTCGCAATGAGCAGTTCTTC
. TRBD1 TRBJ1-2 TRBV6-2/TRBV6-3 CASSYSPGQGSYGYTF TGTGCCAGCAGTTACTCACCGGGACAGGGAAGCTATGGCTACACCTTC
many . TRBJ1-5 TRBV9 CASSVGGQINQPQHF TGTGCCAGCAGCGTAGGGGGGCAGATCAATCAGCCCCAGCATTTT
. TRBD2 TRBJ2-1 TRBV3-1/TRBV3-2 CASSQSPGLAANEQFF TGTGCCAGCAGCCAATCGCCGGGACTAGCGGCCAATGAGCAGTTCTTC
. . TRBJ2-3 TRBV10-3 CATSSGPSDTQYF TGTGCCACTTCGAGCGGTCCCTCAGATACGCAGTATTTT
. TRBD2 TRBJ2-7 TRBV6-5 CASSYLTSGSIYEQYF TGTGCCAGCAGTTACCTGACTAGCGGGAGTATCTACGAGCAGTACTTC
. TRBD1 TRBJ2-7 TRBV7-9 CASSLTSTGGTYEQYF TGTGCCAGCAGCCTGACGTCGACAGGGGGAACCTACGAGCAGTACTTC
. . TRBJ2-7 TRBV6-6 CASSYQPLERSYEQYF TGTGCCAGCAGCTACCAACCTCTCGAGAGATCCTACGAGCAGTACTTC
. . TRBJ1-4 TRBV5-5 CASSPNVGAGFEINEKLFF TGTGCCAGCAGCCCCAATGTAGGGGCAGGGTTCGAAATTAATGAAAAACTGTTTTTT
. TRBD2 TRBJ2-5 TRBV6-5 CASRLSGEGTQYF TGTGCCAGCAGGCTCAGCGGGGAGGGGACCCAGTACTTC